The 6 T cell receptor beta chains presented below share a single source sample, sequenced in a study of response to subunit inactivated influenza vaccine. TCRdb ran MiXCR on the RT-PCR reads and lists one entry per CDR3 protein. This table has 490,000 or so distinct CDR3 sequences, 7.6% appearing once. The source material was PBMCs from blood, sampled roughly 24 months after vaccination. These receptors all come from a man between 50 and 70 years old who received an inactivated influenza vaccine.

The table lists this clonotype with many counts. This sequence joins TRBV2 and TRBJ1-2; the D is unclear. Germline CDR1 and CDR2: SNHLY and FYNNEI. The ends were cut back, 3 bases at V and 2 bases at J, with 1 base in the middle. This CDR3 has 11 amino acids. CDR3 sequence (DNA): TGTGCCAGCAGTGACAACTATGGCTACACCTTC. Its translation: CASSDNYGYTF.

The sample holds many counts of this clonotype. The chain couples TRBV29-1 to TRBJ2-2; D might be TRBD1 (6 bases). CDR3 length equals 12 residues. CDR1 is SQVTM, CDR2 ANQGSEA, per germline. With 4 bases removed from V and 7 bases from J, the gap between germline ends came to 10 bases. The chain's CDR3 is CSVATGLGELFF. CDR3 nucleotides: TGCAGCGTTGCAACAGGGCTCGGGGAGCTGTTTTTT.

This clonotype has a count of ten or more. The J gene is TRBJ2-7, the V gene TRBV6-2 or TRBV6-3, with D perhaps TRBD1 or TRBD2 (6 bases each). Germline V lookup: CDR1 MNHEY, CDR2 SVGEGT. Deletions cut 2 bases from V and 4 bases from J, with 15 bases between. The CDR3 is 15 residues long. The CDR3 DNA reads TGTGCCAGCAGTTACCGACGGGGGCTCGGGTACGAGCAGTACTTC. Translation gives CASSYRRGLGYEQYF.

This clonotype was counted at least ten times. The chain joins TRBV24-1 to TRBJ1-5, with D unclear. V was clipped by 5 bases and J by 5 bases, with 9 bases between them. Germline-derived CDR1 and CDR2 are KGHDR and SFDVKD. The CDR3 covers 13 residues. The CDR3 protein is CATSGSDYQPQHF. CDR3 nucleotides: TGTGCCACCAGTGGGTCGGATTATCAGCCCCAGCATTTT.

The chain joins TRBV9 to TRBJ2-1; 9 positions agree with TRBD2. The V gene end was trimmed by 0 bases and the J gene end by 2 bases; junction bases not matched to a gene: 3. This CDR3 comprises 16 residues. Germline lookup yields CDR1 SGDLS and CDR2 YYNGEE. CDR3 in amino acids: CASSVDGGRAYNEQFF. The DNA of the CDR3 is TGTGCCAGCAGCGTAGATGGCGGGAGGGCCTACAATGAGCAGTTCTTC.

There are a few counts of this clonotype. J is TRBJ1-2 and V is TRBV7-2, with a weak D call TRBD1 (6 bases). Germline V gives CDR1 SGHTA, CDR2 FQGNSA. Trimming left V 3 bases short and J 13 bases short, with 15 bases between. This CDR3 is built from 12 residues. The CDR3 DNA is TGTGCCAGCAGCTTCTGGGGGGGGCCTTGCACCTTC. This encodes CASSFWGGPCTF.